This TCR beta chain is drawn from a study of radiotherapy plus CTLA-4 blockade in lung cancer. The study, taken as a whole, reports: TCR clones of tumor origin grew in blood after radiotherapy plus ipilimumab.

About this clone: Its specificity is unknown.

CDR3 length: 16 residues. Germline V gene lookup returns CDR1 SGHDT and CDR2 YYEEEE. V shed 7 bases and J 4 bases; nucleotides not matched to a gene: 11. Some clones are missing from TCRdb's copy, which holds only in-frame ones; the method was immunoSEQ multiplex PCR. This table has just over 35,000 clones, approximately 89% appearing once. The receptor was isolated from a human donor with non-small cell lung cancer who had stable disease on radiotherapy plus ipilimumab. The sample in question was peripheral blood, obtained from a patient treated with radiotherapy plus ipilimumab. V usage is TRBV5-6 and J usage is TRBJ2-1, with 10 bases lining up with TRBD2. The CDR3 DNA follows: TGTGCCAGCTCCCGCCTGAGCGGGAGGGCGTACAATGAGCAGTTCTTC. It specifies CASSRLSGRAYNEQFF.